What follows is one TCR beta chain and its context. The sample comes from a study of response to subunit inactivated influenza vaccine. MiXCR, run by TCRdb on the RT-PCR reads, gives a single entry per CDR3 protein. The table includes some 150,000 distinct CDR3 sequences, approximately 12% detected once. This sample was shared with a second study, whose subject was T cells expressing NK-cell markers. That report adds: Generation of TCR beta cDNA was performed by 5'RACE template switching incorporating UMIs. The TCR beta repertoires were obtained from sorted CD3+CD56+NKG2C+, CD3+CD56+NKG2C- and CD3+CD56-NKG2C+ T cells. The CD3+CD56-NKG2C+ fraction of several donors was likewise dominated by these clonotypes.

The TCR comes from a man aged 50 or older who received an inactivated influenza vaccine. The sample in question was CD8+ T cells sorted from PBMCs, obtained 11 to 12 days after vaccination.

CDR3 sequence reads: CASSLDRDGSSYNEQFF. The CDR3 DNA reads TGCGCCAGCAGCCTCGACCGGGACGGGAGCTCCTACAATGAGCAGTTCTTC. This chain uses TRBV4-3 with TRBJ2-1, with a tentative D call TRBD2 (6 bases). With 4 bases removed from V and 0 bases from J, the gap between germline ends came to 16 bases. The CDR3 sequence is 17 residues long. CDR1 and CDR2 from the germline V gene are LGHNA and YSLEER.